This note documents a single T cell receptor (beta chain) sequence. Its antigen remains unknown. The data originate from a study of shared clonotypes between healthy human individuals. Regarding the study as a whole: Investigators collected only blood, and repertoires in tissues likely differ.

Donors had no recently reported acute infections or vaccinations and were HIV-negative. Trimming removed 4 bases at V and 2 bases at J, with 19 bases between. This CDR3 contains 17 residues. The V gene's germline CDR1 is SGHNT and CDR2 YYREEE (reference sequence). Only in-frame clones appear in the TCRdb table, and some are missing; sequencing was by immunoSEQ multiplex PCR. The sample holds some 2.4 million clones, under 95% seen once. The source material was naive CD4+ T cells from PBMCs. Subset meaning: CD45RA+ positively selected. The V gene is TRBV5-4, the J gene TRBJ1-3; TRBD1 might be the D (5 bases). This receptor was taken from a man in his late teens or twenties in good health. Some clones in this sample may be carry-over from other donors' samples. The CDR3 coding sequence is TGTGCCAGCAGCGCCAACTCTTTGGGGCCTACTGGAAACACCATATATTTT. Residues: CASSANSLGPTGNTIYF.